A selection of T cell receptor beta chains follows, all from one sample in a study of T cells after somatic rescue of genetic block. The method was immunoSEQ multiplex PCR; TCRdb's version includes in-frame clones alone and lacks a portion of them. The sample lists about 15,000 clones, approximately 75% occurring once. Material for sequencing was peripheral blood mononuclear cells (PBMCs). The receptors derive from a boy between 10 and 17 years old. CDR3s include the opening cysteine and the closing phenylalanine or tryptophan. The order of the fields is D gene, V gene, J gene, clone size, CDR3 DNA, CDR3 protein. D genes are given only for firm matches. Expanded clones get a size class; other rows say once, few or many, or leave the size out.

-,TRBV11-2,TRBJ2-4,few,TGTGCCAGCAGCCCTTCGGCGGGGAGTTCCAAAAACATTCAGTACTTC,CASSPSAGSSKNIQYF
TRBD1,TRBV28,TRBJ1-2,-,TGTGCCAGCAGGCCCGGGACAGGGAGCTATGGCTACACCTTC,CASRPGTGSYGYTF
TRBD1,TRBV7-3,TRBJ1-2,-,TGTGCCAGCAGCCTGACAGGGGATTATGGCTACACCTTC,CASSLTGDYGYTF
-,TRBV5-5,TRBJ1-2,-,TGTGCCAGCAGCTTGGATTACCTAGCTAACTATGGCTACACCTTC,CASSLDYLANYGYTF
-,TRBV10-3,TRBJ1-5,few,TGTGCCATCACCGACGGCCTCAATCAGCCCCAGCATTTT,CAITDGLNQPQHF
TRBD1,TRBV5-6,TRBJ1-6,-,TGTGCCAGCAGGTCGTGGACAGGGGTCGATTCACCCCTCCACTTT,CASRSWTGVDSPLHF
-,TRBV6-1,TRBJ2-7,-,TGTGCCAGCAGCCGCGGGGGCGCCTACGAGCAGTACTTC,CASSRGGAYEQYF
TRBD1,TRBV5-6,TRBJ2-7,-,TGTGCCAGCAGCTTGGATAGAGGACAGGGTTTTTCCTACGAGCAGTACTTC,CASSLDRGQGFSYEQYF
TRBD1,TRBV6-6,TRBJ2-7,-,TGTGCCAGCAGTTACTCTGACAGGGGGTATCACGAGCAGTACTTC,CASSYSDRGYHEQYF
TRBD1,TRBV6-1,TRBJ2-7,-,TGTGCCAGCAGTCCAGGAGGACAGGGGTTTTACGAGCAGTACTTC,CASSPGGQGFYEQYF
-,TRBV27,TRBJ1-5,-,TGTGCCAGCAGTTTCCGGGTTGCTCAGCCCCAGCATTTT,CASSFRVAQPQHF
-,TRBV23-1,TRBJ2-2,few,TGCTTCCGTGAGGGGAATCAGCGGACGTGCACCGGGGAGCTGTTTTTT,CFREGNQRTCTGELFF
TRBD1,TRBV18,TRBJ2-2,-,TGTGCCAGCTCACCAGGACAGGGGCCGAACACCGGGGAGCTGTTTTTT,CASSPGQGPNTGELFF
TRBD1,TRBV2,TRBJ2-7,-,TGTGCCAGCAGCCGGGACAGGGGCTACGAGCAGTACTTC,CASSRDRGYEQYF
TRBD1,TRBV5-4,TRBJ2-7,few,TGTGCCAGCAGCTCGAGGGGACAGGGAATCTACGAGCAGTACTTC,CASSSRGQGIYEQYF
TRBD1,TRBV5-4,TRBJ2-5,-,TGTGCCAGCAGCTGGTCCACAGGGGGCGTTCTGGAGACCCAGTACTTC,CASSWSTGGVLETQYF
TRBD1,TRBV2,TRBJ2-7,-,TGTGCCAGCAGTGAACAGGGGGTTTCCTACGAGCAGTACTTC,CASSEQGVSYEQYF
TRBD1,TRBV9,TRBJ2-3,-,TGTGCCAGCAGCGTTGGACAGGTTCGCACAGATACGCAGTATTTT,CASSVGQVRTDTQYF
TRBD1,TRBV18,TRBJ2-1,-,TGTGCCAGCTCACCGGGACAGGCCCATGAGCAGTTCTTC,CASSPGQAHEQFF
TRBD1,TRBV5-1,TRBJ1-3,-,TGCGCCAGCAGCTTGCCGACAGGGGTCTCTGGAAACACCATATATTTT,CASSLPTGVSGNTIYF
-,TRBV7-3,TRBJ1-2,-,TGTGCCAGCAGCTTAACGCGGCAGGGGTGGAACTATGGCTACACCTTC,CASSLTRQGWNYGYTF
-,TRBV28,TRBJ1-1,-,TGTGCCAGCAGTTGGAGGGTCGGAGATTATTCGAACACTGAAGCTTTCTTT,CASSWRVGDYSNTEAFF
-,TRBV6-5,TRBJ1-1,-,TGTGCCAGCAGTTTGGGGGAGGCTGAAGCTTTCTTT,CASSLGEAEAFF
TRBD2,TRBV27,TRBJ2-7,-,TGTGCCAGCAGTTTATATAGCCTAGCGGGACTCCCCTACGAGCAGTACTTC,CASSLYSLAGLPYEQYF
-,TRBV28,TRBJ2-7,-,TGTGCCAGCAGTTCTGGACCTAAGGACTACGAGCAGTACTTC,CASSSGPKDYEQYF
-,TRBV5-4,TRBJ2-1,few,TGTGCCAGCGGTAAGGGGGGGGAGCAGTTCTTC,CASGKGGEQFF
TRBD1,TRBV18,TRBJ1-6,-,TGTGCCAGCTCCCCAGGGGGGGATTCACCCCTCCACTTT,CASSPGGDSPLHF
-,TRBV12-5,TRBJ2-1,-,TGTGCTAGTGGTCCCCGATGTGAGCAGTTCTTC,CASGPRCEQFF
TRBD1,TRBV28,TRBJ1-3,-,TGTGCCAGCAGTTTAGTGGCAGGCCCCGCGGGACAGGGGGGAAACACCATATATTTT,CASSLVAGPAGQGGNTIYF
-,TRBV29-1,TRBJ2-7,few,TGCAGCGTTGGGCGGCACAATGGCTACGAGCAGTACTTC,CSVGRHNGYEQYF
-,TRBV6-1,TRBJ2-2,-,TGTGCCAGCATTACGGGCCCCCAAGGGGAGCTGTTTTTT,CASITGPQGELFF
-,TRBV2,TRBJ2-2,few,TGTGCCAGCAGAGCGACTAGGTTCTACACCGGGGAGCTGTTTTTT,CASRATRFYTGELFF
TRBD2,TRBV28,TRBJ2-7,-,TGTGCCAGCAGTTTAATCCTAGCGGGGTCCTACGAGCAGTACTTC,CASSLILAGSYEQYF
-,TRBV5-1,TRBJ1-1,-,TGCGCCAGCAGCTTGGCGGGAGGGAGCACTGAAGCTTTCTTT,CASSLAGGSTEAFF
-,TRBV4-1,TRBJ2-1,medium-sized,TGCGCCAGCAGCCAAGATCTAGGGAACAATGAGCAGTTCTTC,CASSQDLGNNEQFF
-,TRBV30,TRBJ2-7,-,TGTGCCTGGGGGACTGCTACCTACGAGCAGTACTTC,CAWGTATYEQYF
TRBD1,TRBV11-2,TRBJ2-5,-,TGTGCCAGCAGCTTAAGACAGGGCATCCAAGAGACCCAGTACTTC,CASSLRQGIQETQYF
-,TRBV7-6,TRBJ2-6,-,TGTGCCAGCAGCCCCCTCGGGGGATCCTCTGGGGCCAACGTCCTGACTTTC,CASSPLGGSSGANVLTF
-,TRBV6-1,TRBJ2-6,-,TGTGCCAGCAGGGGTTCTGGGGCCAACGTCCTGACTTTC,CASRGSGANVLTF
-,TRBV12-5,TRBJ1-2,-,TGTGCTAGTGGTTTGGGTATTGGGGGGCCAGTTAACTATGGCTACACCTTC,CASGLGIGGPVNYGYTF
-,TRBV7-9,TRBJ2-7,-,TGTGCCAGCAGCCCCCCAGTGAAGGTCGCCTACGAGCAGTACTTC,CASSPPVKVAYEQYF
-,TRBV19,TRBJ2-7,-,TGTGCCAGCGACTCAGGGGCCCCAACCTACGAGCAGTACTTC,CASDSGAPTYEQYF
-,TRBV9,TRBJ2-7,-,TGTGCCAGCAGCCTCTCGGGGGGCATAGGGTACTACGAGCAGTACTTC,CASSLSGGIGYYEQYF
-,TRBV7-2,TRBJ2-7,-,TGTGCCAGCAGCTTAGTGGTGGCTAAAATCTACGAGCAGTACTTC,CASSLVVAKIYEQYF
-,TRBV28,TRBJ1-1,-,TGTGCCAGCAGTCACATTGGGGTGGACACTGAAGCTTTCTTT,CASSHIGVDTEAFF
TRBD2,TRBV19,TRBJ2-1,-,TGTGCCAGTAAGGCCCTCCCAGCGGGGAACAATGAGCAGTTCTTC,CASKALPAGNNEQFF
-,TRBV2,TRBJ1-5,once,TGTGCCAGCAGTGTCAGGGATAGCAATCAGCCCCAGCATTTT,CASSVRDSNQPQHF
-,TRBV10-3,TRBJ2-7,-,TGTGCCACCCAAGGGGTGGGCGAGCAGTACTTC,CATQGVGEQYF
-,TRBV13,TRBJ2-7,few,TGTGCCAGCAGCTTAGAGGGGGTGGGCAGATCCTACGAGCAGTACTTC,CASSLEGVGRSYEQYF
TRBD1,TRBV7-9,TRBJ1-1,-,TGTGCCAGCAGCTTATCCTCTGGGACAGGTAGAGTTGAAGCTTTCTTT,CASSLSSGTGRVEAFF
TRBD2,TRBV29-1,TRBJ2-5,-,TGCAGCTCCCCGGGAGGAGGCCAAGAGACCCAGTACTTC,CSSPGGGQETQYF
TRBD1,TRBV6-6,TRBJ1-2,-,TGTGCCAGCAGTCACGGACAGGGGAGTAACTATGGCTACACCTTC,CASSHGQGSNYGYTF
TRBD1,TRBV18,TRBJ2-7,few,TGTGCCAGCGCCGGACAGGGGGGATACGAGCAGTACTTC,CASAGQGGYEQYF